This entry is about one TCR beta chain. Original data processing: It was from reference gene primer amplification that nucleated cell counts were estimated. TCRdb keeps only in-frame clones here, not all; method: immunoSEQ multiplex PCR. D and trimming were read from the DNA, whereas the V and J calls and clone size are those reported in that table. The sample has some 270,000 clones, around 90% seen once. This sample was included in a study of blood T cell repertoires in COVID-19. The CDR3 runs 14 residues. The V segment lost 7 bases and the J segment 2 bases; nucleotides outside the gene matches: 7. Germline V gene sequence: CDR1 LNHNV, CDR2 YYDKDF (reference sequence). Patients from Seattle were sampled longitudinally, starting during active infection.

The rearrangement joins TRBV15 to TRBJ2-7; 8 positions match TRBD2. The specimen was peripheral blood. This TCR was recovered from a woman aged 55-70 years with COVID-19, enrolled during active disease. CDR3 sequence (DNA): TGTGCCACCACCGTTAGCGGGGCAACCTACGAGCAGTACTTC. Protein: CATTVSGATYEQYF. Supplemented by reference TRBV15 and TRBJ2-7, the full variable domain reads DAMVIQNPRYQVTQFGKPVTLSCSQTLNHNVMYWYQQKSSQAPKLLFHYYDKDFNNEADTPDNFQSRRPNTSFCFLDIRSPGLGDTAMYLCATTVSGATYEQYFGPGTRLTVT.